Each of the 17 T cell receptor beta chains below was sequenced from the same sample in a study of vaccination effects on CD4 cells after COVID-19. Produced via immunoSEQ multiplex PCR; TCRdb's table is partial and in-frame only. The data contain 50,000 to 80,000 clones, roughly four fifths of them singletons. Culturing for around eleven days preceded CD4+ T cell isolation. Either the mRNA-1273 or the BNT162b2 vaccine was given to participants as two doses. The antigens for these receptors are not known. Source: CD4+ T cells from PBMCs cultured without peptide, taken after COVID-19 vaccination. These receptors were taken from a human donor who received a COVID-19 vaccine.

The chain recombines TRBV2 with TRBJ1-5; D gene uncertain. The CDR3 length is 15 residues. Germline values: CDR1 SNHLY, CDR2 FYNNEI. V lost 3 bases to trimming and J lost 2 bases, with 11 bases between them. The CDR3, as DNA: TGTGCCAGCAGTGAGTGGGGTTCCGGCAATCAGCCCCAGCATTTT. It yields the protein CASSEWGSGNQPQHF. Together with reference TRBV2 and TRBJ1-5, the CDR3 gives the full variable domain: EPEVTQTPSHQVTQMGQEVILRCVPISNHLYFYWYRQILGQKVEFLVSFYNNEISEKSEIFDDQFSVERPDGSNFTLKIRSTKLEDSAMYFCASSEWGSGNQPQHFGDGTRLSIL.

The chain carries TRBV10-1 and TRBJ1-5; 9 bases match TRBD1. The V segment lost 4 bases and the J segment 1 base; nucleotides outside the gene matches: 17. This CDR3 comprises 20 residues. CDR1 is WNHNN, CDR2 SYGVQD, per germline (reference sequence). The CDR3 DNA follows: TGCGCCAGCAGTGGCCGGACAGGGGCCGGTGGGGTTCTAAGCAATCAGCCCCAGCATTTT. As protein: CASSGRTGAGGVLSNQPQHF.

The chain is built from TRBV25-1 and TRBJ1-1; D perhaps matches TRBD1 (6 bases). The CDR3 runs 15 residues. V lost 3 bases, J lost 4 bases, and 15 bases lay in between. Germline CDR1 and CDR2: MGHDK and SYGVNS. CDR3: CASSDRGGFGTEAFF. The CDR3 DNA reads TGTGCCAGCAGTGACCGAGGGGGATTCGGCACTGAAGCTTTCTTT. The complete variable domain, with remaining parts taken from reference TRBV25-1 and TRBJ1-1, reads EADIYQTPRYLVIGTGKKITLECSQTMGHDKMYWYQQDPGMELHLIHYSYGVNSTEKGDLSSESTVSRIRTEHFPLTLESARPSHTSQYLCASSDRGGFGTEAFFGQGTRLTVV.

Worth noting for this clone: Other DNA sequences in the sample encode the same CDR3. Here the CDR3 DNA reads TGTGCCACCAGCGGGACAGGCAACACCGGGGAGCTGTTTTTT. Translating gives CATSGTGNTGELFF. The chain combines TRBV24-1 with TRBJ2-2, with 8 bases lining up with TRBD1. CDR1 and CDR2 (germline): KGHDR, SFDVKD. After removal of 7 bases from V and 2 bases from J, the junction contained 2 bases not matched to a gene. CDR3 length: 14 amino acids.

This chain joins TRBV27 and TRBJ1-1, with D perhaps matching TRBD1 (6 bases). Looked up from germline, CDR1 is MNHEY and CDR2 is SMNVEV (reference sequence). V was pared by 3 bases and J by 7 bases, with 15 bases between. CDR3 length: 14 residues. CDR3: CASSLRRQDVEAFF. CDR3 DNA sequence: TGTGCCAGCAGTTTGAGGAGACAGGACGTTGAAGCTTTCTTT.

The gene calls are TRBV7-6 and TRBJ2-3; 9 bases are shared with TRBD1. V dropped 0 bases and J dropped 5; count of bases not matched to a gene: 15. This CDR3 has 19 residues. Looked up from germline, CDR1 is SGHVS and CDR2 is FNYEAQ. DNA for the CDR3: TGTGCCAGCAGCTTAGCGCCCCTCACAGGGGGCGCCGGGGGAGATACGCAGTATTTT. It yields the protein CASSLAPLTGGAGGDTQYF.

J is TRBJ2-1 and V is TRBV7-3; D not resolved. Germline V gene data show CDR1 as SGHTA and CDR2 as FQGTGA. This CDR3 spans 16 amino acids. Trimming cost V 1 base and J 3 bases, with 13 bases left between them. CDR3 sequence (DNA): TGTGCCAGCAGCTTAAAAGGAAGATACAGCTACAATGAGCAGTTCTTC. Protein sequence: CASSLKGRYSYNEQFF. Complete variable domain (other parts from reference TRBV7-3 and TRBJ2-1): GAGVSQTPSNKVTEKGKYVELRCDPISGHTALYWYRQSLGQGPEFLIYFQGTGAADDSGLPNDRFFAVRPEGSVSTLKIQRTERGDSAVYLCASSLKGRYSYNEQFFGPGTRLTVL.

For the CDR3, the DNA is TGTGCCAGCAGCTGGACTCGGGGGACCAAAAACATTCAGTACTTC. The encoded protein is CASSWTRGTKNIQYF. V is TRBV7-2 and J is TRBJ2-4; tentative D call: TRBD2 (6 bases). CDR1 is SGHTA and CDR2 is FQGNSA in the germline V gene. The CDR3 runs to 15 residues. Trimming removed 4 bases from V and 2 bases from J, with 12 bases in between.

The chain combines TRBV10-1 with TRBJ2-4, with 11 bases that match TRBD2. This CDR3 has 16 amino acids. The J segment lost 6 bases and the V segment lost 0 bases, leaving 4 bases of the junction unmatched. The germline CDR1 and CDR2 sequences are WNHNN and SYGVQD (reference sequence). CDR3 region: CASSESVAGGGNIQYF. The CDR3 nucleotides read TGCGCCAGCAGTGAGTCGGTAGCGGGGGGGGGAAACATTCAGTACTTC.

Regarding this clone: One end of the junction is discordant with germline, which a read error may explain. The chain joins TRBV2 to TRBJ1-1; D is uncertain. This CDR3 comprises 11 residues. Germline values: CDR1 SNHLY, CDR2 FYNNEI. The DNA of the CDR3 is TGTGCCAGCGGTGAGAACACTGAAGCTTTCTTT. As protein: CASGENTEAFF.

The chain employs TRBV19 and TRBJ2-3; TRBD2 matches 9 bases. Germline trimming cut 5 bases from V and 2 bases from J; bases unmatched to any gene: 5. CDR3 length: 15 residues. Germline V gives CDR1 LNHDA, CDR2 SQIVND (reference sequence). CDR3 DNA sequence: TGTGCCAGTAGTGAAACTAGCGGGTACACAGATACGCAGTATTTT. Translating gives CASSETSGYTDTQYF.

V is TRBV6-6 and J is TRBJ2-7; D call uncertain. Trimming stripped 6 bases from V and 6 bases from J, with 18 bases between. The V gene's germline CDR1 is MNHNY and CDR2 SVGAGI (reference sequence). The CDR3 sequence is 14 residues long. The CDR3: CASRTSARGPEQYV. CDR3 bases: TGTGCCAGCAGAACCTCCGCCCGAGGTCCCGAGCAGTACGTC.

This clone was counted a few times. The V and J genes are TRBV18 and TRBJ1-1, with TRBD1 as a possible D gene (6 bases). Trimming removed 2 bases at V and 5 bases at J, with 15 bases between. In germline, CDR1 is KGHSH, CDR2 LQKENI. The CDR3 consists of 15 residues. The CDR3 reads CASSPVQGTKTEAFF. As DNA, the CDR3 is TGTGCCAGCTCACCAGTACAGGGAACGAAAACTGAAGCTTTCTTT.

The rearrangement uses TRBV24-1 and TRBJ2-1; D may be TRBD2 (7 bases). Germline CDR1 and CDR2: KGHDR and SFDVKD. The CDR3 loop spans 16 amino acids. V lost 0 bases to trimming and J lost 3 bases, with 11 bases between them. Here the CDR3 DNA reads TGTGCCACCAGTGATTTGAGGGGGGGGATCTACAATGAGCAGTTCTTC. Its protein product is CATSDLRGGIYNEQFF.

This clone was detected once. The chain links TRBV6-4 to TRBJ2-2; unclear D gene. The CDR3 runs 16 residues. Per germline, CDR1 MRHNA and CDR2 SNTAGT. Trimming shortened V by 0 bases and J by 7 bases, and 15 bases separated the two germline ends. Here the CDR3 reads CASSDSPVAPSGELFF. The DNA for the CDR3 is TGTGCCAGCAGTGACTCTCCTGTGGCTCCTAGCGGGGAGCTGTTTTTT.

The J gene is TRBJ1-3, the V gene TRBV2; D remains unclear. Germline CDR1 reads SNHLY; CDR2 reads FYNNEI. The V end lost 1 base, the J end lost 8 bases, and 6 bases lay between the germline ends. The CDR3 has 12 amino acids. The CDR3 nucleotides are TGTGCCAGCAGTGAAGGTCGTGACACCATATATTTT. Residues: CASSEGRDTIYF.

The CDR3, as DNA: TGTGCCATCAGGGAGCCCCCGGGACAGGGTACGCTAGGTAATTCACCCCTCCACTTT. Its translation is CAIREPPGQGTLGNSPLHF. The V call is TRBV10-3, the J call TRBJ1-6, with 9 bases fitting TRBD1. Germline V CDR1 and CDR2: ENHRY, SYGVKD. With 6 bases clipped from V and 6 bases from J, the junction kept 18 bases outside the gene matches. The CDR3 covers 19 residues.